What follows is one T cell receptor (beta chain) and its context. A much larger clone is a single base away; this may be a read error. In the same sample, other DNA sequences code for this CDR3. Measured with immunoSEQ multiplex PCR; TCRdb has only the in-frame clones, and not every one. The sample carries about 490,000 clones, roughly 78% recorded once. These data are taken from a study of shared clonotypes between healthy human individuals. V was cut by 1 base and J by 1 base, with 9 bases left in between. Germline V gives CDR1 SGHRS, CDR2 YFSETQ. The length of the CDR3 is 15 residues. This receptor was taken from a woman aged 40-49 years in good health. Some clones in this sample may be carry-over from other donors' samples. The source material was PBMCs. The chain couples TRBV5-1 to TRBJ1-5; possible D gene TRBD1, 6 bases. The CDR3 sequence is CASSLSGGSNQPQHF. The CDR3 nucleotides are TGCGCCAGCAGCTTGTCTGGGGGCAGCAATCAGCCCCAGCATTTT. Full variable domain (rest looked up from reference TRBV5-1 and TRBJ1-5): KAGVTQTPRYLIKTRGQQVTLSCSPISGHRSVSWYQQTPGQGLQFLFEYFSETQRNKGNFPGRFSGRQFSNSRSEMNVSTLELGDSALYLCASSLSGGSNQPQHFGDGTRLSIL.